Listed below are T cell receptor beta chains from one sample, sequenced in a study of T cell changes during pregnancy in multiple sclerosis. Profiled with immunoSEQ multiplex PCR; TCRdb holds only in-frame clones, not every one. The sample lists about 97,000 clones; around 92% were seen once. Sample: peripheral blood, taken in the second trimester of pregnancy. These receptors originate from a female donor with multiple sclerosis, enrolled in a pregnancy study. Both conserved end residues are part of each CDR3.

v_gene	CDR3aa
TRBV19	CASKGERTINYGYTF
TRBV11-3	CASSLSGGQGRSDEQFF
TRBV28	CASSPVGQGSFTEAFF
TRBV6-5	CASSSGLAGVSTQYF
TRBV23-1	CASTPKPVAHPAPTNTGELFF
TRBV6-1	CASSATTGGHGYTF
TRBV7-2	CASSLLPPGRQLNIQYF
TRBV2	CASSGAPRKQYF
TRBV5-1	CASSLASYGYTF
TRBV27	CASSSPLQDTQYF
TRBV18	CASSPPSVGKSYF
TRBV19	CASSVAMWGELFF
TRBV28	CASSYRVEETQYF
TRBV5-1	CASSTRGTGGLNTEAFF
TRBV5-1	CASRPGREGYEQYF
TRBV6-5	CASSLSDTQYF
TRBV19	CASSRITGETEAFF
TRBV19	CASSIQGLVHEQFF
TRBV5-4	CASSAGLVGNEQFF
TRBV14	CASSQALQETGELFF
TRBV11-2	CASSLGGVREHTQYF
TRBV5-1	CASGTSGSGSWQFF
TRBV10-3	CAISESPGTYEQYF
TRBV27	CASSQKAENEKLFF